Below are 29 T cell receptor beta chains sequenced from a single sample in a study of OX40 agonist ivuxolimab in advanced cancers. Sequenced by immunoSEQ multiplex PCR; TCRdb stores in-frame clones only, minus some. The top ten clones hold 20% to 25% of a sample with 30,000 to 40,000 clones, around four fifths of them seen once. The sequencing used CD4+ or CD8+ T cells sorted from blood, collected in a trial of the OX40 agonist ivuxolimab. Receptors originate from an adult with an advanced solid tumor such as melanoma, head and neck, liver or kidney cancer.

The DNA for the CDR3 is TGTGCCAGCAGCTTAGTCATGAGAACAACTAATGAAAAACTGTTTTTT. This gives the protein CASSLVMRTTNEKLFF. The J gene is TRBJ1-4, the V gene TRBV7-9; D is uncertain. Trimming shortened V by 1 base and J by 0 bases, and 9 bases separated the two germline ends. CDR1 is SEHNR, CDR2 FQNEAQ, per germline (reference sequence). This CDR3 is built from 16 residues.

The rearrangement joins TRBV6-1 to TRBJ2-7; D might be TRBD2 (6 bases). CDR3 length equals 13 residues. CDR1 and CDR2 from the germline V gene are MNHNS and SASEGT. With 6 bases removed from V and 5 bases from J, the gap between germline ends came to 14 bases. CDR3 bases: TGTGCCAGCAGCCCGGGGGAAGTCAACGAGCAGTACTTC. This translates into CASSPGEVNEQYF.

This sequence joins TRBV2 and TRBJ2-3; TRBD1 aligns across 10 bases. There are 15 residues in the CDR3. V shed 4 bases, J shed 2 bases, and the junction held 3 bases outside the gene matches. The V gene's germline CDR1 is SNHLY and CDR2 FYNNEI. CDR3: CASSVDRGPTDTQYF. Here the CDR3 DNA reads TGTGCCAGCAGTGTCGACAGGGGGCCCACAGATACGCAGTATTTT.

This clone was found once. This rearrangement joins TRBV27 to TRBJ1-6; TRBD1 matches at 10 bases. With V trimmed by 5 bases and J by 9 bases, 13 bases remained unmatched. The CDR3 covers 17 residues. Germline values: CDR1 MNHEY, CDR2 SMNVEV (reference sequence). DNA of the CDR3: TGTGCCAGCAGTAAACCGACAGGGGGCTTCTTGGGTTCACCCCTCCACTTT. Amino acid sequence: CASSKPTGGFLGSPLHF.

The V and J genes are TRBV27 and TRBJ2-3; 12 positions agree with TRBD1. V shed 8 bases and J 3 bases; nucleotides not matched to a gene: 15. CDR1 is MNHEY and CDR2 is SMNVEV in the germline V gene (reference sequence). The length of the CDR3 is 18 residues. The CDR3 sequence: CASAAGTGGELETDTQYF. The CDR3 DNA sequence: TGTGCCAGCGCAGCCGGGACAGGGGGCGAGTTGGAGACAGATACGCAGTATTTT.

This chain uses TRBV5-8 with TRBJ2-7; 7 nucleotides align to TRBD2. The CDR3 is 14 residues long. CDR1 SGHTS and CDR2 YDEGEE come from the germline V gene. V was clipped by 1 base and J by 3 bases; unmatched bases: 4. The CDR3 region has the DNA TGTGCCAGCAGCTTGCGGGAGGTTTTCTACGAGCAGTACTTC. It translates to CASSLREVFYEQYF.

The V and J genes are TRBV7-6 and TRBJ2-2, with D possibly being TRBD1 (5 bases). V lost 2 bases and J 6 bases, leaving 13 bases between the germline ends. The CDR3 consists of 15 residues. The germline gives CDR1 SGHVS, CDR2 FNYEAQ. The CDR3 loop reads CASSLQGEGSGELFF. DNA for the CDR3: TGTGCCAGCAGCTTACAAGGGGAAGGGTCCGGGGAGCTGTTTTTT. The variable domain in full, with the rest retrieved from reference TRBV7-6 and TRBJ2-2, is GAGVSQSPRYKVTKRGQDVALRCDPISGHVSLYWYRQALGQGPEFLTYFNYEAQQDKSGLPNDRFSAERPEGSISTLTIQRTEQRDSAMYRCASSLQGEGSGELFFGEGSRLTVL.

This chain connects TRBV7-9 to TRBJ1-1; the D gene is possibly TRBD1 (5 bases). Germline values: CDR1 SEHNR, CDR2 FQNEAQ (reference sequence). Between the trimmed V and J ends, which lost 1 base and 2 bases, there was a span of 11 bases. The CDR3 sequence is 15 residues long. The CDR3 DNA is TGTGCCAGCAGCTTAGGCCAGGGTGATAACACTGAAGCTTTCTTT. Amino acids: CASSLGQGDNTEAFF. Together with reference TRBV7-9 and TRBJ1-1, the CDR3 gives the full variable domain: DTGVSQNPRHKITKRGQNVTFRCDPISEHNRLYWYRQTLGQGPEFLTYFQNEAQLEKSRLLSDRFSAERPKGSFSTLEIQRTEQGDSAMYLCASSLGQGDNTEAFFGQGTRLTVV.

This chain connects TRBV5-1 to TRBJ2-1; a possible D gene is TRBD2 (6 bases). This CDR3 spans 16 amino acids. Germline CDR1 is SGHRS and CDR2 is YFSETQ. Trimming left V 0 bases short and J 10 bases short, with 20 bases between. The CDR3 DNA is TGCGCCAGCAGCTTGGCCAATTGGGCTAGCGCAGAGGAGCAGTTCTTC. It yields the protein CASSLANWASAEEQFF. The whole variable domain, remainder taken from reference TRBV5-1 and TRBJ2-1, is KAGVTQTPRYLIKTRGQQVTLSCSPISGHRSVSWYQQTPGQGLQFLFEYFSETQRNKGNFPGRFSGRQFSNSRSEMNVSTLELGDSALYLCASSLANWASAEEQFFGPGTRLTVL.

This chain links TRBV5-1 with TRBJ2-1; 8 bases map to TRBD1. Germline V CDR1 and CDR2: SGHRS, YFSETQ. J gave up 5 bases and V 3 bases, and 10 bases lay outside the gene matches. The CDR3 loop spans 16 amino acids. DNA for the CDR3: TGCGCCAGCAGCTATGGACAGGGCCCACTCGACAATGAGCAGTTCTTC. It codes for CASSYGQGPLDNEQFF.

The CDR3 sequence: CASSFGVRNTIYF. The CDR3 bases are TGTGCCAGCAGCTTTGGGGTCCGAAACACCATATATTTT. The V call is TRBV7-9, the J call TRBJ1-3; D not certain. CDR1 and CDR2 (germline): SEHNR, FQNEAQ (reference sequence). The V gene lost 3 bases and the J gene lost 5 bases, with 8 bases spanning the gap. The CDR3 is 13 amino acids.

The chain uses TRBV4-1 and TRBJ1-1; D unresolved. V dropped 1 base and J dropped 6 bases, with 9 bases sitting between them. The CDR3 loop spans 13 amino acids. The germline CDR1 and CDR2 sequences are MGHRA and YSYEKL. CDR3: CASSQVQSAEAFF. CDR3 nucleotides: TGCGCCAGCAGCCAAGTACAGTCAGCTGAAGCTTTCTTT.

V is TRBV27 and J is TRBJ2-7; perhaps TRBD1 as D (6 bases). Germline CDR1 and CDR2: MNHEY and SMNVEV (reference sequence). V was clipped by 3 bases and J by 4 bases, with 10 bases between them. This CDR3 spans 13 amino acids. The CDR3 DNA sequence: TGTGCCAGCAGTTTGGTTCAGGGGTACGAGCAGTACTTC. Its protein is CASSLVQGYEQYF.

The rearrangement links TRBV2 to TRBJ1-1, with TRBD1 identical over 8 bases. This CDR3 region has 13 residues. J gave up 5 bases and V 6 bases, and 5 bases lay outside the gene matches. In germline, CDR1 is SNHLY, CDR2 FYNNEI. CDR3 bases: TGTGCCAGCAGCGACAGGGGAGGGACTGAAGCTTTCTTT. Encoded protein: CASSDRGGTEAFF.

CDR3 protein: CASSVSHEAFF. The DNA of the CDR3 is TGTGCCAGCAGTGTTAGTCATGAAGCTTTCTTT. The chain has TRBV25-1 and TRBJ1-1; D is undetermined. V lost 4 bases to trimming and J lost 7 bases, with 7 bases between them. This CDR3 region has 11 residues. Germline CDR1 and CDR2: MGHDK and SYGVNS.

The chain combines TRBV6-5 with TRBJ1-1; TRBD1 is a possible D gene (6 bases). Germline V gene sequence: CDR1 MNHEY, CDR2 SVGAGI. This CDR3 is built from 12 residues. The germline V and J ends were trimmed by 6 bases and 6 bases, with 11 bases remaining between them. The CDR3: CASRNRVAEAFF. Written as DNA, the CDR3 is TGTGCCAGCAGGAACAGGGTCGCTGAAGCTTTCTTT.

The V gene is TRBV6-1, the J gene TRBJ1-1; maybe TRBD1 (6 bases). Germline lookup yields CDR1 MNHNS and CDR2 SASEGT. The CDR3 consists of 15 residues. Trimming took off 0 bases at V and 1 base at J, with 9 bases between the two ends. The CDR3 spells CASSEARGGNTEAFF. CDR3 sequence (DNA): TGTGCCAGCAGTGAAGCAAGGGGGGGGAACACTGAAGCTTTCTTT.

The genes are TRBV4-2 and TRBJ2-7; D remains unclear. Germline V gene sequence: CDR1 LGHNA, CDR2 YNFKEQ. The CDR3 consists of 14 residues. Trimming shortened V by 1 base and J by 6 bases, and 13 bases separated the two germline ends. For the CDR3, the DNA is TGTGCCAGCAGCCAAGTTGAGGAGACTCTCGAGCAGTACTTC. Residues: CASSQVEETLEQYF.

The chain uses TRBV27 and TRBJ2-7; D is ambiguous. The CDR3 extends over 13 amino acids. Germline V gene sequence: CDR1 MNHEY, CDR2 SMNVEV (reference sequence). V gave up 0 bases and J gave up 2 bases, with 5 bases separating them. CDR3 protein: CASSLSQAYEQYF. DNA of the CDR3: TGTGCCAGCAGTTTATCGCAGGCCTACGAGCAGTACTTC.

The chain employs TRBV27 and TRBJ2-7; D not resolved. Trimming shortened V by 6 bases and J by 2 bases, and 11 bases separated the two germline ends. The CDR3 extends over 13 amino acids. From germline, CDR1 is MNHEY and CDR2 SMNVEV (reference sequence). CDR3 amino acids: CASSSDVTYEQYF. Written as DNA, the CDR3 is TGTGCCAGCAGCTCGGACGTAACCTACGAGCAGTACTTC.

The rearrangement links TRBV6-1 to TRBJ1-2; TRBD1 matches 11 bases. The CDR3 has 13 amino acids. Germline CDR1 MNHNS, CDR2 SASEGT. V was clipped by 8 bases and J by 8 bases; unmatched bases: 7. CDR3 region: CASWGQGVHGYTF. In nucleotides, the CDR3 is TGTGCCAGCTGGGGACAGGGGGTACACGGCTACACCTTC.

This chain connects TRBV13 to TRBJ2-1; 8 bases line up with TRBD1. CDR1 PRHDT and CDR2 FYEKMQ come from the germline V gene (reference sequence). V shed 7 bases, J shed 3 bases, and the junction held 5 bases outside the gene matches. This CDR3 region has 14 residues. The CDR3 DNA reads as TGTGCCAGCAACCTCGGGACAGGCTACAATGAGCAGTTCTTC. Protein product: CASNLGTGYNEQFF.

This chain connects TRBV9 to TRBJ1-5; 7 nucleotides line up with TRBD1. The CDR3 contains 15 residues. V trimming: 3 bases; J trimming: 3 bases; junction bases outside the gene matches: 6. Germline CDR1 and CDR2: SGDLS and YYNGEE. The CDR3 DNA sequence: TGTGCCAGCAGCGCCGAGGGACAGCTCAATCAGCCCCAGCATTTT. This codes for CASSAEGQLNQPQHF.

The CDR3 bases are TGCGCCAGCAGCTTGGCAAATTCTAATGAGCAGTTCTTC. This gives the protein CASSLANSNEQFF. The genes are TRBV5-1 and TRBJ2-1, with D unresolved. CDR1 and CDR2 (germline): SGHRS, YFSETQ. Deletions cut 0 bases from V and 7 bases from J, with 8 bases between. The CDR3 is 13 residues long.

This clone was observed a single time. This chain connects TRBV12-2 to TRBJ2-6; whether TRBD1, the table's D call, matches the DNA was not checked. TRBV12-2 is a pseudogene locus. This CDR3 contains 18 residues. CDR3 nucleotides: TGTGCAAGTCGCGAACAGGGGGCTCAACTCTCTGGGGCCAACGTCCTGACTTTC. This codes for CASREQGAQLSGANVLTF.

The gene calls are TRBV5-1 and TRBJ1-4; 7 nucleotides match TRBD1. Germline-derived CDR1 and CDR2 are SGHRS and YFSETQ. The J segment lost 6 bases and the V segment lost 3 bases, leaving 11 bases of the junction unmatched. This CDR3 has 16 residues. CDR3 coding DNA: TGCGCCAGCAGCTACCGGTCCAGTGGACAGGATGAAAAACTGTTTTTT. Amino acid sequence: CASSYRSSGQDEKLFF.

V usage is TRBV6-1 and J usage is TRBJ2-1; 9 positions agree with TRBD1. From germline, CDR1 is MNHNS and CDR2 SASEGT. V gave up 6 bases and J gave up 2 bases; unmatched junction bases: 5. The CDR3 is 15 amino acids. The CDR3 DNA reads as TGTGCCAGCAGATCCGGGACAGGGCCCTACAATGAGCAGTTCTTC. It is translated as CASRSGTGPYNEQFF.

The chain couples TRBV27 to TRBJ2-1, with 11 bases identical to TRBD2. Germline V lookup: CDR1 MNHEY, CDR2 SMNVEV (reference sequence). CDR3 length equals 19 residues. V lost 6 bases and J lost 6; bases outside the gene matches: 19. CDR3: CASSTLELAGGPNRNEQFF. CDR3 in DNA: TGTGCCAGCAGCACTCTCGAGCTAGCGGGAGGTCCCAACCGCAATGAGCAGTTCTTC.

The chain couples TRBV7-3 to TRBJ2-1; D gene ambiguous. Trimming took 0 bases from V and 8 from J, leaving 8 bases between them. There are 13 residues in the CDR3. The germline gives CDR1 SGHTA, CDR2 FQGTGA. The CDR3 DNA is TGTGCCAGCAGCTTAACGGGGTGGGATGAGCAGTTCTTC. Its protein is CASSLTGWDEQFF.